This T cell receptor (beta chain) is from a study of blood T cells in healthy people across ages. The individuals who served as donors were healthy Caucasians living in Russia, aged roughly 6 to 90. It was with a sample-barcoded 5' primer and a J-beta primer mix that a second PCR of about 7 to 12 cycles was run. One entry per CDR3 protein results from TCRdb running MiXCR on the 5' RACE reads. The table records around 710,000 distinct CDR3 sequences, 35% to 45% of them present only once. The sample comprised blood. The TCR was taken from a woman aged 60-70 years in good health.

As DNA, the CDR3 is TGCAGTGCTACTCGTCCGGGAGGTCTAGCGAACTACGAGCAGTACTTC. Translated: CSATRPGGLANYEQYF. The genes are TRBV20-1 and TRBJ2-7; 7 bases line up with TRBD2. With V trimmed by 4 bases and J by 3 bases, 15 bases remained unmatched. Germline CDR1 is DFQATT and CDR2 is SNEGSKA (reference sequence). This CDR3 contains 16 residues.